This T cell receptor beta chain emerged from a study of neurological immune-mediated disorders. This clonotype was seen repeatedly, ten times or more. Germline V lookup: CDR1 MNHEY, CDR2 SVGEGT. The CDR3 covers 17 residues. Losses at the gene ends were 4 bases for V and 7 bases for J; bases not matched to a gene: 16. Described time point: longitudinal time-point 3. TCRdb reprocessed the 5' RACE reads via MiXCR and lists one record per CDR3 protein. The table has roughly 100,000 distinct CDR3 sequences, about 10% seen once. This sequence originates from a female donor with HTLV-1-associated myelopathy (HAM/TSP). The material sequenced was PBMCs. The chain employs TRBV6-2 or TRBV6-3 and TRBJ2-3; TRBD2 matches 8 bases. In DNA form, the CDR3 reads TGTGCCAGCAGTTCAGTACATCCCCTACTAGCGGCTCATACGCAGTATTTT. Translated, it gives CASSSVHPLLAAHTQYF.